A single sample gave rise to the 16 T cell receptor beta chains below, sequenced in a study of technical replicates of blood from a few donors. Produced via immunoSEQ multiplex PCR; TCRdb's table is partial and in-frame only. The repertoire holds over 10,000 clones, 70% to 80% seen once, with roughly 12% in the top ten. Sequenced sample: PBMCs. The receptors shown here come from a human donor in good health.

The V gene is TRBV7-2, the J gene TRBJ2-6; 9 bases fit TRBD1. The V gene end was trimmed by 2 bases and the J gene end by 0 bases; junction bases not matched to a gene: 5. This CDR3 is built from 18 residues. Germline V lookup: CDR1 SGHTA, CDR2 FQGNSA. Here the CDR3 reads CASSLQGGQGSGANVLTF. The CDR3 coding sequence is TGTGCCAGCAGCTTACAAGGGGGACAGGGCTCTGGGGCCAACGTCCTGACTTTC.

This chain joins TRBV30 and TRBJ2-3; D is perhaps TRBD1 (6 bases). Per the germline V gene, CDR1 is GTSNPN and CDR2 is SVGIG (reference sequence). CDR3 length equals 19 residues. Trimming shortened V by 1 base and J by 0 bases, and 23 bases separated the two germline ends. CDR3 in DNA: TGTGCCTGGAGTGGAAATGGGGGACAAGGGAAAGTTAGCACAGATACGCAGTATTTT. Translation: CAWSGNGGQGKVSTDTQYF.

This chain connects TRBV5-4 to TRBJ2-3, with 9 bases that match TRBD2. The V segment lost 3 bases and the J segment 2 bases; nucleotides outside the gene matches: 10. CDR1 SGHNT and CDR2 YYREEE come from the germline V gene (reference sequence). The CDR3 is made up of 17 amino acids. The CDR3 nucleotides are TGTGCCAGCAGCTCACAGACTAGCGGCACCTTCACAGATACGCAGTATTTT. Translated, it gives CASSSQTSGTFTDTQYF. Based on the CDR3 plus reference TRBV5-4 and TRBJ2-3, the full variable domain is ETGVTQSPTHLIKTRGQQVTLRCSSQSGHNTVSWYQQALGQGPQFIFQYYREEENGRGNFPPRFSGLQFPNYSSELNVNALELDDSALYLCASSSQTSGTFTDTQYFGPGTRLTVL.

The chain joins TRBV7-2 to TRBJ2-1; 12 positions agree with TRBD1. The V gene end was trimmed by 4 bases and the J gene end by 6 bases; junction bases not matched to a gene: 10. CDR3 length equals 17 residues. CDR1 and CDR2 (germline): SGHTA, FQGNSA. The CDR3, as DNA: TGTGCCAGCAGCTCCAACTTCCGGGACAGGGGGCTCAATGAGCAGTTCTTC. Its translation: CASSSNFRDRGLNEQFF. The entire variable domain, with the rest obtained from reference TRBV7-2 and TRBJ2-1, is as follows: GAGVSQSPSNKVTEKGKDVELRCDPISGHTALYWYRQSLGQGLEFLIYFQGNSAPDKSGLPSDRFSAERTGGSVSTLTIQRTQQEDSAVYLCASSSNFRDRGLNEQFFGPGTRLTVL.

This clone was seen a handful of times. The chain uses TRBV7-6 and TRBJ2-1; TRBD2 matches 13 bases. Germline V lookup: CDR1 SGHVS, CDR2 FNYEAQ. The CDR3 spans 20 residues. The V gene end was trimmed by 1 base and the J gene end by 0 bases; junction bases not matched to a gene: 9. For the CDR3, the DNA is TGTGCCAGCAGCTTAGAAGCCCCCCGGACTAGCGGGAGCTCCTACAATGAGCAGTTCTTC. This translates into CASSLEAPRTSGSSYNEQFF. Full variable domain (missing parts from reference TRBV7-6 and TRBJ2-1): GAGVSQSPRYKVTKRGQDVALRCDPISGHVSLYWYRQALGQGPEFLTYFNYEAQQDKSGLPNDRFSAERPEGSISTLTIQRTEQRDSAMYRCASSLEAPRTSGSSYNEQFFGPGTRLTVL.

The V gene is TRBV19, the J gene TRBJ1-1; possible D gene TRBD1, 6 bases. The V end was cut by 7 bases, the J end by 3 bases, with 15 bases between. This CDR3 is 14 amino acids long. Germline V lookup: CDR1 LNHDA, CDR2 SQIVND (reference sequence). The CDR3 is CASTPDTGYTEAFF. The CDR3 nucleotides read TGTGCCAGTACCCCAGACACAGGGTACACTGAAGCTTTCTTT.

CDR3 sequence reads: CASSLGTAPDTQYF. CDR3 nucleotide sequence: TGTGCCAGCAGCCTCGGGACAGCCCCGGATACGCAGTATTTT. The rearrangement joins TRBV7-3 to TRBJ2-3, with 7 bases aligning to TRBD1. CDR3 size: 14 residues. Trimming at V came to 5 bases and at J to 6 bases, leaving 8 bases not matched to a gene. CDR1 and CDR2 from the germline V gene are SGHTA and FQGTGA.

This chain joins TRBV6-5 and TRBJ1-3, with 8 bases matching TRBD1. J was trimmed by 3 bases and V by 7 bases; bases with no gene match: 5. The germline gives CDR1 MNHEY, CDR2 SVGAGI. The CDR3 is 14 amino acids. CDR3 in amino acids: CASTKTGGGNTIYF. The CDR3 DNA follows: TGTGCCAGCACCAAAACAGGGGGTGGAAACACCATATATTTT.

The chain combines TRBV10-3 with TRBJ1-6; D may be TRBD1 (6 bases). This CDR3 comprises 16 residues. With 6 bases removed from V and 5 bases from J, the gap between germline ends came to 17 bases. Germline V gene lookup returns CDR1 ENHRY and CDR2 SYGVKD. The CDR3 loop reads CAISLSGDINNSPLHF. The CDR3 bases are TGTGCCATCAGCTTAAGCGGGGACATCAATAATTCACCCCTCCACTTT.

This clone was recorded only once. The chain couples TRBV19 to TRBJ2-7; TRBD2 aligns across 10 bases. Trimming took 6 bases from V and 6 from J; bases not matched to a gene: 8. Per germline, CDR1 LNHDA and CDR2 SQIVND (reference sequence). This CDR3 contains 14 residues. The CDR3 sequence is CASSMTSGPGEQYF. CDR3 nucleotide sequence: TGTGCCAGTAGCATGACTAGCGGGCCCGGCGAGCAGTACTTC.

The chain recombines TRBV28 with TRBJ2-5; TRBD2 matches at 7 bases. Germline V CDR1 and CDR2: MDHEN, SYDVKM. This CDR3 is built from 18 residues. V trimming: 4 bases; J trimming: 1 base; junction bases outside the gene matches: 15. The CDR3 protein is CASSSIGIGRESQETQYF. CDR3 bases: TGTGCCAGCAGTTCTATCGGGATAGGGCGGGAGTCCCAAGAGACCCAGTACTTC.

This chain joins TRBV27 and TRBJ2-7, with D maybe TRBD2 (6 bases). V was pared by 5 bases and J by 2 bases, with 13 bases between. The CDR3 length is 14 residues. Germline CDR1 reads MNHEY; CDR2 reads SMNVEV (reference sequence). CDR3 sequence: CASSLGGNPYEQYF. The CDR3 nucleotides are TGTGCCAGCAGTCTAGGAGGGAATCCCTACGAGCAGTACTTC.

The chain's CDR3 is CASSPTSGWDTGELFF. For the CDR3, the DNA is TGTGCCAGTAGTCCGACTAGCGGGTGGGACACCGGGGAGCTGTTTTTT. The V gene is TRBV19, the J gene TRBJ2-2, with 10 bases matching TRBD2. The CDR3 length is 16 residues. Germline CDR1 and CDR2: LNHDA and SQIVND (reference sequence). V shed 5 bases and J 3 bases; nucleotides not matched to a gene: 6. Full variable domain (remainder filled in from reference TRBV19 and TRBJ2-2): DGGITQSPKYLFRKEGQNVTLSCEQNLNHDAMYWYRQDPGQGLRLIYYSQIVNDFQKGDIAEGYSVSREKKESFPLTVTSAQKNPTAFYLCASSPTSGWDTGELFFGEGSRLTVL.

The chain is built from TRBV5-1 and TRBJ2-5, with D unclear. This CDR3 contains 14 residues. Per the germline V gene, CDR1 is SGHRS and CDR2 is YFSETQ. Trimming took off 0 bases at V and 1 base at J, with 7 bases between the two ends. CDR3 bases: TGCGCCAGCAGCTTGGAAAGCTTCCAAGAGACCCAGTACTTC. Amino acid sequence: CASSLESFQETQYF.

This clone was detected once. The rearrangement joins TRBV27 to TRBJ2-1; D is possibly TRBD2 (5 bases). The germline V and J ends were trimmed by 5 bases and 0 bases, with 14 bases remaining between them. Germline V lookup: CDR1 MNHEY, CDR2 SMNVEV (reference sequence). This CDR3 contains 16 residues. CDR3 nucleotides: TGTGCCAGCAGTCTACGGACTTTTAACTCCTACAATGAGCAGTTCTTC. This translates into CASSLRTFNSYNEQFF.

The chain is built from TRBV15 and TRBJ1-4, with TRBD1 matching over 10 bases. Germline CDR1 LNHNV, CDR2 YYDKDF (reference sequence). Germline trimming cut 6 bases from V and 8 bases from J; bases unmatched to any gene: 6. The CDR3 is 14 amino acids. The CDR3 loop is CATSRDRGREKLFF. The CDR3 DNA reads as TGTGCCACCAGTCGAGACAGGGGGCGAGAAAAACTGTTTTTT. The entire variable domain, with the rest obtained from reference TRBV15 and TRBJ1-4, is as follows: DAMVIQNPRYQVTQFGKPVTLSCSQTLNHNVMYWYQQKSSQAPKLLFHYYDKDFNNEADTPDNFQSRRPNTSFCFLDIRSPGLGDTAMYLCATSRDRGREKLFFGSGTQLSVL.